Sequencing of this TCR beta chain was carried out in a study of glioma-infiltrating T cells after dendritic cell vaccination. Study results and limitations: Survival was not directly related to TCR clonality in these patients.

Comments on this clone: Its antigen is still unknown. A junction end diverges from the germline sequence, so it may reflect a read error.

There are 15 residues in the CDR3. Germline CDR1 is SSHAT and CDR2 is FNYEAQ (reference sequence). Up to about 2 ug genomic DNA was used for TCRB CDR3 amplification. Using immunoSEQ multiplex PCR, the repertoire was profiled, and TCRdb retains in-frame clones only, with some absent. The sample comprises around 67,000 clones, about four fifths of which are singletons, and roughly 7.7% rests with the top ten. Source: blood, taken before dendritic cell vaccination. This TCR came from a human donor with glioblastoma. The V gene is TRBV7-7, the J gene TRBJ2-2; the match to TRBD1 covers 7 bases. The DNA for the CDR3 is TGTGCTAGCAGCCCTCGGACAGGGAACACCGGGGAGCTGTTTTTT. Translated: CASSPRTGNTGELFF.